The 23 T cell receptor beta chains presented below share a single source sample, sequenced in a study of human T cells and chemical hapten exposure. TCRdb processed the RACE reads anew with MiXCR; each CDR3 protein has one entry. This table holds some 300,000 distinct CDR3 sequences, 5.5% found once. Time point in this sample: pre-sensitization, week 0. Treatment noted: therapeutic diphenylcyclopropenone sensitization with weekly scalp DPC. The specimen was whole blood, collected in connection with sensitization to the hapten diphenylcyclopropenone (DPC). These receptors were obtained from a woman under 30 with alopecia areata. Some clones in this sample may be carry-over from other donors' samples.

This clonotype has ten or more counts. The genes are TRBV7-6 and TRBJ2-1; TRBD1 agrees at 7 bases. J lost 5 bases, V lost 2 bases, and 6 bases had no gene match. The germline V gene has CDR1 SGHVS and CDR2 FNYEAQ. The CDR3 contains 15 residues. CDR3 sequence (DNA): TGTGCCAGCAGCTTATACAGTGACAGGGACAATGAGCAGTTCTTC. Translated, it gives CASSLYSDRDNEQFF.

This clonotype appeared many times. The chain has TRBV5-4 and TRBJ1-2; 7 positions match TRBD1. The CDR3 totals 15 residues. Per the germline V gene, CDR1 is SGHNT and CDR2 is YYREEE (reference sequence). V shed 2 bases, J shed 2 bases, and the junction held 6 bases outside the gene matches. Here the CDR3 DNA reads TGTGCCAGCAGCTTCCCCCGGACAGGCAACTATGGCTACACCTTC. This encodes CASSFPRTGNYGYTF. The entire variable domain, with the rest obtained from reference TRBV5-4 and TRBJ1-2, is as follows: ETGVTQSPTHLIKTRGQQVTLRCSSQSGHNTVSWYQQALGQGPQFIFQYYREEENGRGNFPPRFSGLQFPNYSSELNVNALELDDSALYLCASSFPRTGNYGYTFGSGTRLTVV.

This clonotype has ten or more counts. The chain joins TRBV10-3 to TRBJ1-2; the D is unclear. CDR1 ENHRY and CDR2 SYGVKD come from the germline V gene. This CDR3 contains 15 residues. Trimming removed 2 bases at V and 3 bases at J, with 13 bases between. The CDR3 sequence is CAISEVRSGDYGYTF. The CDR3 DNA reads TGTGCCATCAGTGAGGTTCGGAGTGGCGACTATGGCTACACCTTC.

This clonotype came up a few times. The gene calls are TRBV6-2 or TRBV6-3 and TRBJ2-5; a weak D match, TRBD2 (5 bases). CDR3 length: 13 residues. V lost 9 bases, J lost 1 base, and 12 bases lay in between. CDR1 is MNHEY and CDR2 is SVGEGT in the germline V gene. The chain's CDR3 is CASLRTAQETQYF. The CDR3, as DNA: TGTGCCAGTTTAAGGACTGCCCAAGAGACCCAGTACTTC.

This clonotype was detected many times. The chain uses TRBV21-1 and TRBJ2-1. TRBV21-1 is deemed a pseudogene. There are 15 residues in the CDR3. In DNA form, the CDR3 reads TGTGCCAGCAGCAAAGATTGTAGAGGTTGGGATGAGCAGTTCTTC. It specifies CASSKDCRGWDEQFF.

The rearrangement uses TRBV27 and TRBJ2-5, with D perhaps matching TRBD1 or TRBD2 (7 bases each). Trimming took off 5 bases at V and 8 bases at J, with 18 bases between the two ends. The CDR3 has 14 residues. The V gene's germline CDR1 is MNHEY and CDR2 SMNVEV (reference sequence). The CDR3 region has the DNA TGTGCCAGCAGTCCCAAGCGACAGGGACTAACCCAGTACTTC. Translation gives CASSPKRQGLTQYF.

The CDR3 coding sequence is TGTGCCAGCAGACCTAGGGACAACTCCTACAATGAGCAGTTCTTC. Protein product: CASRPRDNSYNEQFF. The V call is TRBV6-1, the J call TRBJ2-1; D is possibly TRBD1 (6 bases). Germline V gene lookup returns CDR1 MNHNS and CDR2 SASEGT. V shed 6 bases and J shed 0 bases, with 12 bases lying between them. CDR3 length: 15 residues.

The CDR3 DNA sequence: TGTGCCAGCAGCTTGTACAGCGGGGGGGACTACAATGAGCAGTTCTTC. Translated, it gives CASSLYSGGDYNEQFF. This sequence joins TRBV7-2 and TRBJ2-1; TRBD2 matches at 10 bases. V shed 3 bases and J 3 bases; nucleotides not matched to a gene: 5. The CDR3 spans 16 residues. The germline CDR1 and CDR2 sequences are SGHTA and FQGNSA.

In this sample, this clonotype turned up many times. This sequence joins TRBV12-3 or TRBV12-4 and TRBJ1-4, with 8 nucleotides matching TRBD1. The CDR3 runs 15 residues. The V segment lost 5 bases and the J segment 7 bases; nucleotides outside the gene matches: 9. The DNA of the CDR3 is TGTGCCAGCAGTCCCCGGACAGGGTCCAGTGAAAAACTGTTTTTT. Its protein product is CASSPRTGSSEKLFF.

The V gene is TRBV6-5, the J gene TRBJ2-3; D remains unclear. Germline CDR1 is MNHEY and CDR2 is SVGAGI. V dropped 5 bases and J dropped 5 bases, with 11 bases sitting between them. CDR3 length: 13 amino acids. The CDR3 coding sequence is TGTGCCAGCAGTAAAACTATGAAAGATACGCAGTATTTT. Translated: CASSKTMKDTQYF.

This clonotype appeared many times. The CDR3 sequence is CATSSRGFSNQPQHF. The CDR3 DNA is TGTGCCACCAGCTCCAGAGGCTTTAGCAATCAGCCCCAGCATTTT. V gene TRBV15 combines with J gene TRBJ1-5; D not certain. This CDR3 spans 15 amino acids. Trimming pared 5 bases from V and 0 bases from J, leaving 11 bases between. Germline CDR1 is LNHNV and CDR2 is YYDKDF (reference sequence). The full variable domain, its missing parts supplied by reference TRBV15 and TRBJ1-5, is DAMVIQNPRYQVTQFGKPVTLSCSQTLNHNVMYWYQQKSSQAPKLLFHYYDKDFNNEADTPDNFQSRRPNTSFCFLDIRSPGLGDTAMYLCATSSRGFSNQPQHFGDGTRLSIL.

This chain connects TRBV7-3 to TRBJ2-1, with unresolved D. There are 15 residues in the CDR3. Germline V gene sequence: CDR1 SGHTA, CDR2 FQGTGA. V lost 5 bases and J lost 12, with 23 bases in between. The CDR3 is CASSRNARGNGGQFF. The DNA of the CDR3 is TGTGCCAGCAGCCGCAACGCACGTGGGAATGGTGGGCAGTTCTTC. Supplemented by reference TRBV7-3 and TRBJ2-1, the full variable domain reads GAGVSQTPSNKVTEKGKYVELRCDPISGHTALYWYRQSLGQGPEFLIYFQGTGAADDSGLPNDRFFAVRPEGSVSTLKIQRTERGDSAVYLCASSRNARGNGGQFFGPGTRLTVL.

The chain carries TRBV7-2 and TRBJ1-2; weak D call: TRBD1 (5 bases). Germline CDR1 is SGHTA and CDR2 is FQGNSA. Deletions cut 2 bases from V and 4 bases from J, with 17 bases between. This CDR3 comprises 16 residues. Here the CDR3 reads CASSLTGSPSIYGYTF. For the CDR3, the DNA is TGTGCCAGCAGCTTAACAGGTTCCCCCAGTATCTATGGCTACACCTTC.

The table lists this clonotype with a few counts. The rearrangement links TRBV4-2 to TRBJ2-3, with D possibly being TRBD2 (5 bases). The CDR3 length is 20 residues. Germline V gives CDR1 LGHNA, CDR2 YNFKEQ. The V end lost 0 bases, the J end lost 2 bases, and 24 bases lay between the germline ends. CDR3 DNA: TGTGCCAGCAGCCAAGAAGGCAACGGGGTAACAGTTGGCGTCACAGATACGCAGTATTTT. Encoded protein: CASSQEGNGVTVGVTDTQYF.

This clonotype was observed at least ten times. The V gene is TRBV9, the J gene TRBJ2-5; 10 bases agree with TRBD2. With V trimmed by 0 bases and J by 5 bases, 19 bases remained unmatched. CDR1 is SGDLS and CDR2 is YYNGEE in the germline V gene. The CDR3 is made up of 20 amino acids. CDR3: CASSVGGPGLARSDFETQYF. Here the CDR3 DNA reads TGTGCCAGCAGCGTAGGGGGCCCGGGACTAGCGAGATCGGATTTCGAGACCCAGTACTTC.

A few counts support this clonotype. The J gene is TRBJ2-4, the V gene TRBV13, with 8 nucleotides matching TRBD1. With V trimmed by 6 bases and J by 7 bases, 11 bases remained unmatched. This CDR3 is built from 15 residues. Germline CDR1 and CDR2: PRHDT and FYEKMQ (reference sequence). The CDR3 spells CASRRQGTVANIQYF. CDR3 coding DNA: TGTGCCAGCAGACGACAGGGGACTGTTGCGAACATTCAGTACTTC.

This clonotype was found a few times. The chain carries TRBV24-1 and TRBJ2-1; D is unresolved. The CDR3 loop spans 13 amino acids. CDR1 KGHDR and CDR2 SFDVKD come from the germline V gene. Trimming removed 4 bases from V and 8 bases from J, with 11 bases in between. The CDR3 sequence: CATSDYTPDEQFF. CDR3 coding DNA: TGTGCCACCAGTGACTATACCCCGGATGAGCAGTTCTTC.

This sequence joins TRBV6-2 or TRBV6-3 and TRBJ1-5; no reliable D call. V lost 5 bases and J lost 9, with 17 bases in between. Germline CDR1 MNHEY, CDR2 SVGEGT. The CDR3 covers 14 residues. The CDR3, as DNA: TGTGCCAGCAGTCCAAGATCCCAACTTGGGCCCCAGCATTTT. Protein sequence: CASSPRSQLGPQHF.

This clonotype has a count of ten or more. The chain joins TRBV27 to TRBJ1-4; D not resolved. The ends were cut back, 6 bases at V and 0 bases at J, with 5 bases in the middle. Looked up from germline, CDR1 is MNHEY and CDR2 is SMNVEV (reference sequence). The CDR3 is 13 residues long. CDR3 in amino acids: CASRGSTNEKLFF. The CDR3 bases are TGTGCCAGCAGAGGGTCAACTAATGAAAAACTGTTTTTT.

This clonotype was detected ten times or more. The chain links TRBV28 to TRBJ1-6, with a possible D match to TRBD1 (6 bases). The V and J ends lost 5 bases and 5 bases respectively, with 13 bases between them. Germline CDR1 is MDHEN and CDR2 is SYDVKM. The CDR3 sequence is 15 residues long. Here the CDR3 reads CASSLRTADNSPLHF. Written as DNA, the CDR3 is TGTGCCAGCAGTCTCCGGACAGCCGATAATTCACCCCTCCACTTT.

At least ten counts were recorded for this clonotype. The V and J genes are TRBV20-1 and TRBJ1-1; D possibly corresponds to TRBD1 (6 bases). Germline values: CDR1 DFQATT, CDR2 SNEGSKA (reference sequence). CDR3 length: 10 residues. Trimming pared 6 bases from V and 12 bases from J, leaving 14 bases between. The CDR3 sequence: CSADWGAPFF. The CDR3 region has the DNA TGCAGTGCCGATTGGGGGGCCCCTTTCTTT.

This clonotype was seen at least ten times. The genes are TRBV7-9 and TRBJ2-3; 10 bases match TRBD1. This CDR3 spans 15 amino acids. J was trimmed by 4 bases and V by 3 bases; bases with no gene match: 4. The germline CDR1 and CDR2 sequences are SEHNR and FQNEAQ (reference sequence). CDR3 nucleotides: TGTGCCAGCAGCTTGGGACAGGGGAGATCAGATACGCAGTATTTT. Translated: CASSLGQGRSDTQYF.

This clonotype was recorded many times. The rearrangement links TRBV20-1 to TRBJ1-5; no clear D gene. The CDR3 sequence is 13 residues long. Trimming removed 5 bases from V and 4 bases from J, with 12 bases in between. CDR1 DFQATT and CDR2 SNEGSKA come from the germline V gene (reference sequence). This CDR3 is CSASDTLNQPQHF. In DNA, the CDR3 is TGCAGTGCTTCAGACACTTTAAATCAGCCCCAGCATTTT.